One sample yielded the 19 T cell receptor beta chains listed below, sequenced in a study of shared clonotypes between healthy human individuals. The data were produced by immunoSEQ multiplex PCR, yet TCRdb's version contains in-frame clones alone and is incomplete. The sample comprises about 2.4 million clones, around nine tenths of which are singletons, and more than 0.12% rests with the top ten. The source material was naive CD4+ T cells sorted from blood. Subset indicated: CD45RA+ positively selected. Receptors were obtained from a young man in good health.

This chain links TRBV27 with TRBJ2-7; D is possibly TRBD1 (6 bases). Trimming removed 4 bases at V and 2 bases at J, with 18 bases between. The CDR3 contains 16 residues. Germline loops: CDR1 MNHEY, CDR2 SMNVEV (reference sequence). The CDR3, as DNA: TGTGCCAGCAGTTCCCTCGGTTTAGGGGGTACCTACGAGCAGTACTTC. Amino acids: CASSSLGLGGTYEQYF.

The V gene is TRBV2, the J gene TRBJ1-6, with D possibly matching TRBD1 (6 bases). The CDR3 contains 15 residues. The V end was cut by 4 bases, the J end by 10 bases, with 17 bases between. CDR1 is SNHLY and CDR2 is FYNNEI in the germline V gene. CDR3 sequence: CASSVKEQGGSPLHF. The CDR3 bases are TGTGCCAGCAGTGTAAAGGAACAGGGAGGATCACCCCTCCACTTT. The full variable domain, rest sourced from reference TRBV2 and TRBJ1-6, is EPEVTQTPSHQVTQMGQEVILRCVPISNHLYFYWYRQILGQKVEFLVSFYNNEISEKSEIFDDQFSVERPDGSNFTLKIRSTKLEDSAMYFCASSVKEQGGSPLHFGNGTRLTVT.

About this clone itself: This same CDR3 is encoded by further DNA sequences in the sample. This chain links TRBV6-5 with TRBJ1-2; D remains unclear. Germline loops: CDR1 MNHEY, CDR2 SVGAGI. V gave up 6 bases and J gave up 1 base, with 3 bases separating them. CDR3 length: 11 amino acids. The CDR3 DNA is TGTGCCAGCAGCGATAACTATGGCTACACCTTC. Translated: CASSDNYGYTF.

This clone is a singleton in its sample. The CDR3 protein is CASSLGGWTEAFF. CDR3 DNA: TGCGCCAGCAGCTTGGGGGGCTGGACTGAAGCTTTCTTT. The J gene is TRBJ1-1, the V gene TRBV5-1, with a weak D call TRBD1 (5 bases). V lost 0 bases and J lost 5, with 8 bases in between. The CDR3 loop spans 13 amino acids. Germline values: CDR1 SGHRS, CDR2 YFSETQ.

V is TRBV28 and J is TRBJ2-7; D gene ambiguous. The CDR3 covers 12 residues. Germline-derived CDR1 and CDR2 are MDHEN and SYDVKM. Trimming removed 5 bases at V and 5 bases at J, with 10 bases between. This CDR3 is CASSARGNEQYF. The CDR3 nucleotides read TGTGCCAGCAGTGCCCGCGGTAACGAGCAGTACTTC.

The chain couples TRBV5-4 to TRBJ2-1, with TRBD2 matching over 14 bases. The ends lost 4 bases at V and 3 bases at J; junction bases unmatched: 9. This CDR3 is 18 amino acids long. From germline, CDR1 is SGHNT and CDR2 YYREEE (reference sequence). The CDR3 protein is CASSPGTSGSIFYNEQFF. In DNA form, the CDR3 reads TGTGCCAGCAGCCCGGGGACTAGCGGGAGTATCTTCTACAATGAGCAGTTCTTC.

V usage is TRBV7-2 and J usage is TRBJ2-5; 7 bases agree with TRBD2. This CDR3 comprises 15 residues. CDR1 and CDR2 (germline): SGHTA, FQGNSA. V trimming: 3 bases; J trimming: 0 bases; junction bases outside the gene matches: 4. CDR3 bases: TGTGCCAGCAGCTTGGGTCGGGGGGACCAAGAGACCCAGTACTTC. Translation: CASSLGRGDQETQYF.

The rearrangement uses TRBV5-8 and TRBJ2-7; maybe TRBD1 (6 bases). CDR1 is SGHTS, CDR2 YDEGEE, per germline. The ends were cut back, 4 bases at V and 0 bases at J, with 14 bases in the middle. CDR3 size: 15 residues. The CDR3 DNA follows: TGTGCCAGCAGCCTCCAACAGGGTAGCTCCTACGAGCAGTACTTC. Protein product: CASSLQQGSSYEQYF.

This rearrangement joins TRBV19 to TRBJ2-5; TRBD2 might be the D (6 bases). This CDR3 comprises 17 residues. With 3 bases removed from V and 2 bases from J, the gap between germline ends came to 19 bases. Per the germline V gene, CDR1 is LNHDA and CDR2 is SQIVND (reference sequence). CDR3 loop: CASSICPTWGVQETQYF. In nucleotides, the CDR3 is TGTGCCAGTAGTATCTGTCCCACTTGGGGGGTTCAAGAGACCCAGTACTTC.

The chain combines TRBV2 with TRBJ1-1; D gene ambiguous. This CDR3 region has 13 residues. Per the germline V gene, CDR1 is SNHLY and CDR2 is FYNNEI. Deletions cut 0 bases from V and 3 bases from J, with 5 bases between. The CDR3 DNA reads TGTGCCAGCAGTGAAGCCGAGTACACTGAAGCTTTCTTT. Residues: CASSEAEYTEAFF.

The chain carries TRBV28 and TRBJ1-1; weak D call: TRBD1 (5 bases). The CDR3 totals 12 residues. Trimming took 2 bases from V and 11 from J, leaving 12 bases between them. Germline loops: CDR1 MDHEN, CDR2 SYDVKM. Written as DNA, the CDR3 is TGTGCCAGCAGTTTAAGCCAGGGTGGCGCTTTCTTT. It is translated as CASSLSQGGAFF.

The chain carries TRBV10-3 and TRBJ2-1, with 11 bases aligning to TRBD2. CDR1 is ENHRY, CDR2 SYGVKD, per germline. There are 14 residues in the CDR3. The V gene end was trimmed by 4 bases and the J gene end by 6 bases; junction bases not matched to a gene: 2. CDR3: CAISGGTSGNEQFF. CDR3 DNA: TGTGCCATCAGTGGGGGGACTAGCGGCAATGAGCAGTTCTTC.

This clone has only a few counts. The CDR3, as DNA: TGTGCCTGGAGTGTAGAGGTTCGGAACACTGAAGCTTTCTTT. Amino acids: CAWSVEVRNTEAFF. The V call is TRBV30, the J call TRBJ1-1; D unresolved. Looked up from germline, CDR1 is GTSNPN and CDR2 is SVGIG (reference sequence). V lost 0 bases and J lost 1, with 9 bases in between. This CDR3 has 14 residues. Looking up the rest from reference TRBV30 and TRBJ1-1 gives the full variable domain: SQTIHQWPATLVQPVGSPLSLECTVEGTSNPNLYWYRQAAGRGLQLLFYSVGIGQISSEVPQNLSASRPQDRQFILSSKKLLLSDSGFYLCAWSVEVRNTEAFFGQGTRLTVV.

With regard to this clone: A read error may produce the germline difference seen at one junction end. This chain links TRBV5-1 with TRBJ2-7; TRBD1 or TRBD2 may be the D gene (7 bases each). Germline CDR1 SGHRS, CDR2 YFSETQ. This CDR3 spans 14 amino acids. The CDR3 sequence: CASSLGGPSGSQDF. CDR3 DNA: TGCGCCAGCAGCTTAGGGGGCCCTAGCGGATCCCAGGACTTC.

This clone was detected only once. V is TRBV5-1 and J is TRBJ2-5, with TRBD2 as a possible D gene (7 bases). V was clipped by 7 bases and J by 4 bases, with 14 bases between them. The CDR3 spans 13 residues. Germline-derived CDR1 and CDR2 are SGHRS and YFSETQ. The CDR3 nucleotides read TGCGCCAGCGGCCCGGGGGGCACAGAGACCCAGTACTTC. Translating it yields CASGPGGTETQYF.

The chain is built from TRBV2 and TRBJ1-2, with D possibly matching TRBD1 (5 bases). The CDR3 contains 12 residues. Germline values: CDR1 SNHLY, CDR2 FYNNEI. V shed 4 bases and J shed 8 bases, with 11 bases lying between them. CDR3 sequence: CASSAGYKGYTF. CDR3 DNA: TGTGCCAGCAGTGCAGGGTATAAGGGCTACACCTTC. The whole variable domain, filled in from reference TRBV2 and TRBJ1-2, reads EPEVTQTPSHQVTQMGQEVILRCVPISNHLYFYWYRQILGQKVEFLVSFYNNEISEKSEIFDDQFSVERPDGSNFTLKIRSTKLEDSAMYFCASSAGYKGYTFGSGTRLTVV.

Only a few counts were recorded for this clone. The chain is built from TRBV7-9 and TRBJ1-3; D not resolved. The CDR3 extends over 16 amino acids. Trimming cost V 2 bases and J 2 bases, with 13 bases left between them. Per germline, CDR1 SEHNR and CDR2 FQNEAQ (reference sequence). CDR3 loop: CASSLSKVGAGNTIYF. CDR3 DNA sequence: TGTGCCAGCAGCTTAAGTAAAGTAGGTGCTGGAAACACCATATATTTT.

The chain's CDR3 is CARGGQGGYGYTF. For the CDR3, the DNA is TGTGCCCGGGGCGGACAGGGCGGCTATGGCTACACCTTC. V is TRBV30 and J is TRBJ1-2; the match to TRBD1 covers 8 bases. V shed 8 bases, J shed 4 bases, and the junction held 9 bases outside the gene matches. Germline-derived CDR1 and CDR2 are GTSNPN and SVGIG (reference sequence). The length of the CDR3 is 13 residues.

The rearrangement uses TRBV5-1 and TRBJ2-3, with TRBD1 matching 8 bases. The CDR3 totals 19 residues. Germline CDR1 SGHRS, CDR2 YFSETQ. V lost 1 base to trimming and J lost 0 bases; unmatched junction nucleotides: 13. CDR3 sequence: CASSLLSTGGPSSTDTQYF. CDR3 DNA sequence: TGCGCCAGCAGCTTGTTGTCTACAGGGGGGCCGAGTAGCACAGATACGCAGTATTTT.